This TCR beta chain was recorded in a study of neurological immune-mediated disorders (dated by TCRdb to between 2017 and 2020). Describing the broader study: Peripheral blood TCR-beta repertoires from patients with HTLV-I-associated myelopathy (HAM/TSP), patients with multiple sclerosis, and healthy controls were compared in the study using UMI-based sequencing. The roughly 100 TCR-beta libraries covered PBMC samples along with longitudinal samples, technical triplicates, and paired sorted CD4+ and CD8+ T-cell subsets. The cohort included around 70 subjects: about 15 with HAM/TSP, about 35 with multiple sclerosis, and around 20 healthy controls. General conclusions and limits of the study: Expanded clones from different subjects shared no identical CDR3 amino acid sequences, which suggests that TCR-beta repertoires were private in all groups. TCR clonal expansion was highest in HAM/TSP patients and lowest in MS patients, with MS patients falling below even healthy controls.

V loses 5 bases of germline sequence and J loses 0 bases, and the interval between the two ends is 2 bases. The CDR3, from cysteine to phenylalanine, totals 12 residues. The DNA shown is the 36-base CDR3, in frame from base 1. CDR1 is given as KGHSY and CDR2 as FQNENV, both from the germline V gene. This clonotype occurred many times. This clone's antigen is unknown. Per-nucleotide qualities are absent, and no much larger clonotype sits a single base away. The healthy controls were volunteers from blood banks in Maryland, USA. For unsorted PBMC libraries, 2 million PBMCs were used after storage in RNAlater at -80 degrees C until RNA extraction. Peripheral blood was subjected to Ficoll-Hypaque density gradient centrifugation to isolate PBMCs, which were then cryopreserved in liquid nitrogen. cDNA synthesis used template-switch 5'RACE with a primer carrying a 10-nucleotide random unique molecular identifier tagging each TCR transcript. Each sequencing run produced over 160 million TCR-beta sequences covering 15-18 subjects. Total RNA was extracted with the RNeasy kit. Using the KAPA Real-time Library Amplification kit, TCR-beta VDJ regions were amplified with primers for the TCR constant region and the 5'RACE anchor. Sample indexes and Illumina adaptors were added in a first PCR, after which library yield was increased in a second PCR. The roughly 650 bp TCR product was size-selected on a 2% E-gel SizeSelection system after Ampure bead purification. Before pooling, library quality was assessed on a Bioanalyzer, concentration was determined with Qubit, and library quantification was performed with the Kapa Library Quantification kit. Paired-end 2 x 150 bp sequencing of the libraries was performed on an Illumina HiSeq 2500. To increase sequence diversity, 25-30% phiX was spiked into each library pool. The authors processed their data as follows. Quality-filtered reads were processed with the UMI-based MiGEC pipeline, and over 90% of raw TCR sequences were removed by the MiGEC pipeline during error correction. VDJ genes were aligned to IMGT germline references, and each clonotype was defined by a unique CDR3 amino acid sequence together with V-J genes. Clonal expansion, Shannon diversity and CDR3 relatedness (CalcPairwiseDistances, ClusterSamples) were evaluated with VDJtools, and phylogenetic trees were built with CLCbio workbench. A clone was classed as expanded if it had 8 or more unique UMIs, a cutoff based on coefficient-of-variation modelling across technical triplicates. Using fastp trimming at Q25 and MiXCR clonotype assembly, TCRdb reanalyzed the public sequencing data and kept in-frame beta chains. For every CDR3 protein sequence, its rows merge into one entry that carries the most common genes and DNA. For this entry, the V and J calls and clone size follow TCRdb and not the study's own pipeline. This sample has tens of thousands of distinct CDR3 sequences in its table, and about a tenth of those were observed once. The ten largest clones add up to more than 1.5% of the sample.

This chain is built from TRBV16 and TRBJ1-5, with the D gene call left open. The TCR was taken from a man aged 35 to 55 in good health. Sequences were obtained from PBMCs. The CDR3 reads CASSDSNQPQHF. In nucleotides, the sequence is TGTGCCAGCAGCGATAGCAATCAGCCCCAGCATTTT. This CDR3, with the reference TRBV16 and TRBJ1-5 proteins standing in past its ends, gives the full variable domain GEEVAQTPKHLVRGEGQKAKLYCAPIKGHSYVFWYQQVLKNEFKFLISFQNENVFDETGMPKERFSAKCLPNSPCSLEIQATKLEDSAVYFCASSDSNQPQHFGDGTRLSIL.